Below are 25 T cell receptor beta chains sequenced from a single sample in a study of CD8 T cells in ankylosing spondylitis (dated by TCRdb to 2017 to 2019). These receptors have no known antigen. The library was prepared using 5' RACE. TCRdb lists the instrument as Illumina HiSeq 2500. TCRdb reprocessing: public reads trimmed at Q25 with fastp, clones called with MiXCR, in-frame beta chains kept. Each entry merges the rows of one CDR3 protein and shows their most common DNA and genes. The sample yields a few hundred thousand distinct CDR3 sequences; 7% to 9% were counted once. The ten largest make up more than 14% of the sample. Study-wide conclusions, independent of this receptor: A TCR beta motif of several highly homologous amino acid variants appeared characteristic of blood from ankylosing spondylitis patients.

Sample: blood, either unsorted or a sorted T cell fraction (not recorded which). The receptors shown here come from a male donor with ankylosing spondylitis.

CDR3 in DNA: TGCAGTGCAGCCCAGAGCTCCTACAATGAGCAGTTCTTC. It yields the protein CSAAQSSYNEQFF. The rearrangement joins TRBV20-1 to TRBJ2-1; D is unresolved. Germline CDR1 DFQATT, CDR2 SNEGSKA (reference sequence). CDR3 length equals 13 residues. V lost 6 bases, J lost 0 bases, and 9 bases lay in between.

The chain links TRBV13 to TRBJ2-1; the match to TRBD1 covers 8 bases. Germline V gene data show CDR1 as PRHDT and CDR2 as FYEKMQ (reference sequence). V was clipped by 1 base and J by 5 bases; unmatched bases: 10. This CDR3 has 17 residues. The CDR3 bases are TGTGCCAGCAGCTTAGTAGGGCCCGGGACAGGTCACAATGAGCAGTTCTTC. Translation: CASSLVGPGTGHNEQFF.

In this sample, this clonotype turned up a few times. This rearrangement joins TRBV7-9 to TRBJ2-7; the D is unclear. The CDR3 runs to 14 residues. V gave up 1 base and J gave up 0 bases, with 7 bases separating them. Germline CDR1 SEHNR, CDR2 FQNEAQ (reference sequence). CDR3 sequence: CASSLDFHSYEQYF. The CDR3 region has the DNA TGTGCCAGCAGCTTAGACTTTCACTCCTACGAGCAGTACTTC.

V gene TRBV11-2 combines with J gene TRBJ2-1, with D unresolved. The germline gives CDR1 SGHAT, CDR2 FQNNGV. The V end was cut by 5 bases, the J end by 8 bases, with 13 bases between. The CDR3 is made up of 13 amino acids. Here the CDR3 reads CASSPLVLHEQFF. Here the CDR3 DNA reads TGTGCCAGCAGCCCCCTAGTGCTGCATGAGCAGTTCTTC.

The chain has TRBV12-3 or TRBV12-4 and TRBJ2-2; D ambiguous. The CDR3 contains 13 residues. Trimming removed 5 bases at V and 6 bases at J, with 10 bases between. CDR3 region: CASSPLGSGELFF. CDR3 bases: TGTGCCAGCAGTCCCCTGGGGTCCGGGGAGCTGTTTTTT.

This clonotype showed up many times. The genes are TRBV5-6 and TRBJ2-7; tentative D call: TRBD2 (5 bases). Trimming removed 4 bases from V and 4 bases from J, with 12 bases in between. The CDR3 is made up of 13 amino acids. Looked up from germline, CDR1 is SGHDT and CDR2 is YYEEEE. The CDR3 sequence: CASSDSRGYEQYF. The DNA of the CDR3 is TGTGCCAGCAGCGACTCCCGGGGTTACGAGCAGTACTTC.

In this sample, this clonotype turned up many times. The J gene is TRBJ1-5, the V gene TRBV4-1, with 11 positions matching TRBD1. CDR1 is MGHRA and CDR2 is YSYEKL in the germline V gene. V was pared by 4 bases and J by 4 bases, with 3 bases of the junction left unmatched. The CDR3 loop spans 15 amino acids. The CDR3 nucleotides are TGCGCCAGCAGCCCAGGACAGGGGGCGAATCAGCCCCAGCATTTT. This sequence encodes CASSPGQGANQPQHF.

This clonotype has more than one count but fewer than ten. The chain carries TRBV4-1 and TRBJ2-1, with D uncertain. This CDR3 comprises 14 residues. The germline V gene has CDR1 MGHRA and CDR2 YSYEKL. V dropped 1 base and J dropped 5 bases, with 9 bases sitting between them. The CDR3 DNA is TGCGCCAGCAGCCAAGGGTCTAGGGACAATGAGCAGTTCTTC. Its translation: CASSQGSRDNEQFF.

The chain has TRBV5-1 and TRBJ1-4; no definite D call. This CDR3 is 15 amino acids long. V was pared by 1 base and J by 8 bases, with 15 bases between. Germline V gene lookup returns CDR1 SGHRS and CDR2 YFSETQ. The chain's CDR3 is CASSLQSRPGEKLFF. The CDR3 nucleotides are TGCGCCAGCAGCTTGCAGTCCCGGCCGGGCGAAAAACTGTTTTTT.

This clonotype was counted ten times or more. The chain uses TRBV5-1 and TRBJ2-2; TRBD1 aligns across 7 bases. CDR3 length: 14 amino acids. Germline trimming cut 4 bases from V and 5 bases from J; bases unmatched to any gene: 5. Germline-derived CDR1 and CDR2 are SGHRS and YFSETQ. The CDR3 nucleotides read TGCGCCAGCAGCGGGGACAGTTGGACCGGGGAGCTGTTTTTT. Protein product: CASSGDSWTGELFF.

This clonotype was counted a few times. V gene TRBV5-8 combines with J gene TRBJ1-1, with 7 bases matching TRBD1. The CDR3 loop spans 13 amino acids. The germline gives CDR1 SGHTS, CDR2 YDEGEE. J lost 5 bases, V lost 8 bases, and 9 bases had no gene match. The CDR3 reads CARRIRGGTEAFF. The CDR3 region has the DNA TGTGCCAGGAGAATCAGGGGGGGGACTGAAGCTTTCTTT.

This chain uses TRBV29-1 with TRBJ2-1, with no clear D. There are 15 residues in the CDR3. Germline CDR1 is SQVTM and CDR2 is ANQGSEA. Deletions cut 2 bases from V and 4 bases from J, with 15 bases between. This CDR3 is CSVEPYVASYNEQFF. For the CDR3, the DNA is TGCAGCGTTGAACCCTATGTAGCATCTTACAATGAGCAGTTCTTC.

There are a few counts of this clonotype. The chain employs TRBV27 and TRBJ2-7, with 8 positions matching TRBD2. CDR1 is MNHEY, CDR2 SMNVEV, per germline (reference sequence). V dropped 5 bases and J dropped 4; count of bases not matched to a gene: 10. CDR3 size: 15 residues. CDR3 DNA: TGTGCCAGCAGTAACCTCGGGACTAGTGGATACGAGCAGTACTTC. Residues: CASSNLGTSGYEQYF.

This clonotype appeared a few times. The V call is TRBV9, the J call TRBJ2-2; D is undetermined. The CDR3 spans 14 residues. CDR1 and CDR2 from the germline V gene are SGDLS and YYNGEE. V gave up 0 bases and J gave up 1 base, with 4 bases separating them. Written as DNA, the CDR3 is TGTGCCAGCAGCGTAGTCAGGAACACCGGGGAGCTGTTTTTT. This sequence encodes CASSVVRNTGELFF.

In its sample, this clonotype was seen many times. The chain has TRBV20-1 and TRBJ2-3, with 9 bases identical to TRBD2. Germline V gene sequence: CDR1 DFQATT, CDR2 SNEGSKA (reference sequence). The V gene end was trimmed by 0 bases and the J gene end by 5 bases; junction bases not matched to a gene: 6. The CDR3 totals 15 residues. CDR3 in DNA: TGCAGTGCTAGAGATATTAGGCGGGAGGGAGATACGCAGTATTTT. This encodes CSARDIRREGDTQYF.

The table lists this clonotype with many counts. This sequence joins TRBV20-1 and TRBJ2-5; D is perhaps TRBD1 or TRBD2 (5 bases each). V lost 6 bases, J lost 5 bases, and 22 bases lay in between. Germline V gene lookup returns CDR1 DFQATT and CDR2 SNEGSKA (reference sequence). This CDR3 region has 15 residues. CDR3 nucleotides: TGCAGTGCCCCAACAGCGCATGTCGAGGGGGAGACCCAGTACTTC. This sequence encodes CSAPTAHVEGETQYF.

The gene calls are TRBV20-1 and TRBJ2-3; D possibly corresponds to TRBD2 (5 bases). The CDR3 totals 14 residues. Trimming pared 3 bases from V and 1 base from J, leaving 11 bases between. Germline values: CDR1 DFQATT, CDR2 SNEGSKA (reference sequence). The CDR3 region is CSARFGLRTDTQYF. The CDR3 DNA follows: TGCAGTGCTAGGTTCGGACTTCGCACAGATACGCAGTATTTT.

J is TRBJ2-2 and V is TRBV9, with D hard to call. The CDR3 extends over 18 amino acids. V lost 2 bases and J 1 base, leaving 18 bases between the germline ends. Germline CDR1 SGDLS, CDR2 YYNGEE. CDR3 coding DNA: TGTGCCAGCAGCGTGGGTGACGGTTTTAGAGAGAACACCGGGGAGCTGTTTTTT. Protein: CASSVGDGFRENTGELFF.

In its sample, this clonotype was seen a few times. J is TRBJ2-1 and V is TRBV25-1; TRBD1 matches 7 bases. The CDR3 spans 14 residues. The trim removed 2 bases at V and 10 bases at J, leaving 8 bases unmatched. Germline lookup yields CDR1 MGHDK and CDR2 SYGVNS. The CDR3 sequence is CASSEPTGTYEQFF. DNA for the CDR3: TGTGCCAGCAGTGAACCGACAGGGACGTACGAGCAGTTCTTC.

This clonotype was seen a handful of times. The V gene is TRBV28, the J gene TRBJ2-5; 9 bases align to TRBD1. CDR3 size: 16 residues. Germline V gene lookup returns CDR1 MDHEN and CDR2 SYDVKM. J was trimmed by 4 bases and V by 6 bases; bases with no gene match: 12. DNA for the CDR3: TGTGCCAGCAGCTACCCGGGACAGGGCGGCTTAGAGACCCAGTACTTC. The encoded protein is CASSYPGQGGLETQYF. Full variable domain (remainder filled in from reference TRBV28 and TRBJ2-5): DVKVTQSSRYLVKRTGEKVFLECVQDMDHENMFWYRQDPGLGLRLIYFSYDVKMKEKGDIPEGYSVSREKKERFSLILESASTNQTSMYLCASSYPGQGGLETQYFGPGTRLLVL.

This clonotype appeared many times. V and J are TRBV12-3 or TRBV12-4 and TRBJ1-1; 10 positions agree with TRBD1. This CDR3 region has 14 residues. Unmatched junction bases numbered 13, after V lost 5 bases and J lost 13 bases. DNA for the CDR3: TGTGCCAGCAGTCCAGGGACAGGGGCCGCCGTGGTTTTCTTT. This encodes CASSPGTGAAVVFF.

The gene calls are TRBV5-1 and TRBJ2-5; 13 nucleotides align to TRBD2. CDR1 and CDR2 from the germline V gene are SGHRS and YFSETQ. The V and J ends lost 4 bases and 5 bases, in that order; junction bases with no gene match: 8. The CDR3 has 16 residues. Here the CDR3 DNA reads TGCGCCAGCAGCGGCGGACTAGCGGGAGTTGAGGAGACCCAGTACTTC. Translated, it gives CASSGGLAGVEETQYF.

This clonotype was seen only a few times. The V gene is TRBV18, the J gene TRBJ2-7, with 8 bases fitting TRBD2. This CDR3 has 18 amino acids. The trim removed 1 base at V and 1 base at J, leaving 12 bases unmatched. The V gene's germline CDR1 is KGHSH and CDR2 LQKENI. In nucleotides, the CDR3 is TGTGCCAGCTCACCACTCCCCCGTCCGGGACTAGAGTCCTACGAGCAGTACTTC. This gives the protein CASSPLPRPGLESYEQYF.

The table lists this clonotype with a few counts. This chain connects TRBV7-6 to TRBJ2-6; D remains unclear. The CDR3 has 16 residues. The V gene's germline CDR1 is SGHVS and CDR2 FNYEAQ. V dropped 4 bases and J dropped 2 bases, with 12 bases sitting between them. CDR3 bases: TGTGCCAGCAGCTCGCCCGTAGAGACTGGGGCCAACGTCCTGACTTTC. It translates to CASSSPVETGANVLTF.

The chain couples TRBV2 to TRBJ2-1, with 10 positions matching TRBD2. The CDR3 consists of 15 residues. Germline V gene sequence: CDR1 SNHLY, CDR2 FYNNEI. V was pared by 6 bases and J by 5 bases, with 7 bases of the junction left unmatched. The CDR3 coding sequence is TGTGCCAGCAGCGCAGGACTAGCGGCTCACAATGAGCAGTTCTTC. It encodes CASSAGLAAHNEQFF.